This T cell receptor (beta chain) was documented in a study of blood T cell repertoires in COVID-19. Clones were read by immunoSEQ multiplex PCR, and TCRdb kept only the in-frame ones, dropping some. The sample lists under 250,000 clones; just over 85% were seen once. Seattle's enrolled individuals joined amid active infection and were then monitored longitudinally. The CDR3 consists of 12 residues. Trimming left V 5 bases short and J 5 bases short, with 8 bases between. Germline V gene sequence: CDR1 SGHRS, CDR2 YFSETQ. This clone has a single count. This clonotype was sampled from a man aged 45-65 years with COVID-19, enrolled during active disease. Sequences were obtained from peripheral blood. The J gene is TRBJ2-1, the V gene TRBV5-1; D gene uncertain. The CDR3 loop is CASRLENNEQFF. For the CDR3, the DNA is TGCGCCAGCAGATTAGAGAACAATGAGCAGTTCTTC. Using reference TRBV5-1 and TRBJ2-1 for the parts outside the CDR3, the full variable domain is KAGVTQTPRYLIKTRGQQVTLSCSPISGHRSVSWYQQTPGQGLQFLFEYFSETQRNKGNFPGRFSGRQFSNSRSEMNVSTLELGDSALYLCASRLENNEQFFGPGTRLTVL.